These 20 T cell receptor beta chains originate from one sample sequenced in a study of T cells expressing NK-cell markers. Using the 5' RACE reads, TCRdb records one entry per CDR3 protein without DNA. The sample table includes 350,000 to 400,000 distinct CDR3 sequences. Sequencing was done on a sample of blood T cells: a sorted CD56 or NKG2C T cell subset, CD4+ or CD8+ T cells, or bulk PBMC T cells (not recorded which). All receptors come from a woman between 45 and 65 years old in good health.

V gene TRBV29-1 combines with J gene TRBJ1-3; TCRdb lists TRBD1, though no DNA is available to test this call. The germline V gene encodes CDR1 SQVTM and CDR2 ANQGSEA. The CDR3 length is 14 residues. The CDR3 is CSVGDGYSGNTIYF.

The gene calls are TRBV5-1 and TRBJ2-1; the TRBD1 assignment by TCRdb is unverifiable without DNA. Germline loops: CDR1 SGHRS, CDR2 YFSETQ. CDR3 length: 16 residues. The CDR3 region is CASSLKGTGFTNEQFF.

V gene TRBV5-1 combines with J gene TRBJ2-1; TCRdb outputs TRBD1, but without DNA this stays unchecked. This CDR3 region has 15 residues. Per the germline V gene, CDR1 is SGHRS and CDR2 is YFSETQ. CDR3 in amino acids: CASSLEGQEDNEQFF.

The chain employs TRBV5-1 and TRBJ2-1; without DNA, the TCRdb call of TRBD2 cannot be checked. CDR3 length equals 16 residues. The germline gives CDR1 SGHRS, CDR2 YFSETQ. CDR3 protein: CASSLSGRALVNEQFF.

CDR3 protein: CASSDQFGISDTQYF. V usage is TRBV28 and J usage is TRBJ2-3. The CDR3 consists of 15 residues. Germline loops: CDR1 MDHEN, CDR2 SYDVKM.

CDR3 amino acids: CASSLEAVSSYNEQFF. The chain is built from TRBV5-1 and TRBJ2-1. Germline CDR1 is SGHRS and CDR2 is YFSETQ. The length of the CDR3 is 16 residues.

The V call is TRBV11-3, the J call TRBJ2-7; the D call from TCRdb, TRBD1, cannot be confirmed without DNA. Germline-derived CDR1 and CDR2 are SGHNT and YENEEA. The CDR3 contains 14 residues. The CDR3 sequence is CASSSGTGNYEQYF.

The chain joins TRBV18 to TRBJ2-1; with no DNA, the TCRdb D assignment of TRBD2 cannot be verified. Per germline, CDR1 KGHSH and CDR2 LQKENI. The CDR3 has 17 residues. This chain's CDR3 is CASSPPSLRGTYNEQFF.

J is TRBJ2-7 and V is TRBV29-1; the TCRdb call, TRBD1, lacks DNA for checking. The CDR3 sequence is 12 residues long. Germline CDR1 is SQVTM and CDR2 is ANQGSEA. The CDR3 reads CSVEGGMDEQYF.

V is TRBV6-2 or TRBV6-3 and J is TRBJ2-1; TCRdb's D gene call, TRBD2, goes unchecked for lack of DNA. The germline gives CDR1 MNHEY, CDR2 SVGEGT. The CDR3 has 17 amino acids. The CDR3 here is CASSYWGLTSSYNEQFF.

The chain recombines TRBV5-1 with TRBJ2-5. Per germline, CDR1 SGHRS and CDR2 YFSETQ. The CDR3 is 11 residues long. CDR3 in amino acids: CASSSSGTQYF.

This chain connects TRBV12-3 or TRBV12-4 to TRBJ2-4; TCRdb indicates TRBD1, and absent DNA this call remains unverified. The CDR3 covers 14 residues. CDR3 region: CASSSGTELNIQYF.

The V gene is TRBV6-6, the J gene TRBJ1-3. This CDR3 has 15 amino acids. Germline loops: CDR1 MNHNY, CDR2 SVGAGI (reference sequence). CDR3 region: CASSLDGSSGNTIYF.

The V call is TRBV2, the J call TRBJ2-6. Germline values: CDR1 SNHLY, CDR2 FYNNEI. This CDR3 is built from 15 residues. The CDR3 spells CASSEAGSGANVLTF.

V gene TRBV28 combines with J gene TRBJ2-7; checking the TCRdb D call of TRBD1 is not possible without DNA. This CDR3 region has 15 residues. The germline CDR1 and CDR2 sequences are MDHEN and SYDVKM. The CDR3 protein is CASSLPGQGGDEQYF.

The chain uses TRBV11-2 and TRBJ1-2; TCRdb's D call, TRBD1, is unchecked because there is no DNA. CDR1 and CDR2 from the germline V gene are SGHAT and FQNNGV. The CDR3 length is 13 residues. This CDR3 is CASSPRTENGYTF.

This CDR3 reads CASSASQGKTNTGELFF. The V call is TRBV5-1, the J call TRBJ2-2; as DNA is missing, the TRBD1 call by TCRdb cannot be tested. Germline CDR1 reads SGHRS; CDR2 reads YFSETQ. The CDR3 covers 17 residues.

This chain uses TRBV20-1 with TRBJ2-5; TCRdb proposes TRBD1, but this gene call is untestable without DNA. CDR1 and CDR2 from the germline V gene are DFQATT and SNEGSKA (reference sequence). The CDR3 totals 14 residues. This CDR3 is CSAWGQGAPPTQYF.

The chain uses TRBV5-1 and TRBJ2-3; TCRdb selects TRBD2, and the lack of DNA leaves this call unchecked. This CDR3 is 17 amino acids long. Looked up from germline, CDR1 is SGHRS and CDR2 is YFSETQ. The CDR3 region is CASSRAGTSGSADTQYF.

CDR3 protein: CASSLSRLNEQFF. The V call is TRBV12-3 or TRBV12-4, the J call TRBJ2-1. The CDR3 runs to 13 residues.